This T cell receptor (beta chain) was found in a study of CD8 T cells in ankylosing spondylitis (dated 2017 in TCRdb). Notes on the research overall: The study profiled T cell receptor beta repertoires in healthy donors and ankylosing spondylitis patients to find disease-linked TCR variants. Peripheral blood was sampled, and synovial fluid was also collected from ankylosing spondylitis patients. The whole study cohort included about a hundred healthy donors and around 25 ankylosing spondylitis patients.

Sequencing instrument: Illumina HiSeq 2500. TCR beta libraries were prepared by quantitative 5'-RACE with molecular barcodes. The paper's processing steps were these. A new computational method, built on a probabilistic model of VDJ rearrangement, was used to identify disease-linked TCR variants. Starting from the raw public reads, TCRdb applied fastp trimming at Q25, assembled clones with MiXCR and retained in-frame beta chains. Identical CDR3 protein sequences are pooled into one entry, listed with their most common genes and DNA. TCRdb assigned the V and J calls; the authors' analysis was not used. In this sample the table shows over 600,000 distinct CDR3 sequences, roughly 19% of which occur a single time. The ten largest clones add up to about a fifth of the sample. What the research found in general, with its limitations: The disease-linked clones had a CD8+ phenotype and were found at relatively low frequencies in peripheral blood. Some motif variants had previously been reported in the synovial fluid and blood of reactive arthritis patients, which suggests shared mechanisms of disease initiation. Significant enrichment of the disease-linked clones was reported in matched synovial fluid samples from ankylosing spondylitis patients. A TCR beta motif of 8 or 9 highly homologous amino acid variants appeared characteristic of blood from ankylosing spondylitis patients.

This clonotype showed up just a few times. No cognate antigen has been identified for it. The input lacks base qualities; no much larger clone sits a single base away. Looking up the germline V gene yields CDR1 SQVTM and CDR2 ANQGSEA. Trimming costs V 7 bases and J 6 bases, and their ends lie 15 bases apart. The CDR3 sequence holds 12 residues, the cysteine and phenylalanine included. Only the CDR3 DNA stays, 36 bases, in frame from base 1. The sample consisted of blood, either unsorted or a sorted T cell fraction (not recorded which). This TCR derives from a male donor with ankylosing spondylitis. In this chain, TRBV29-1 is recombined with TRBJ1-2; no D segment can be confidently identified. The DNA is as follows: TGCAGCGGAGACTCCCGTGTCGATGGCTACACCTTC. Protein translation: CSGDSRVDGYTF.